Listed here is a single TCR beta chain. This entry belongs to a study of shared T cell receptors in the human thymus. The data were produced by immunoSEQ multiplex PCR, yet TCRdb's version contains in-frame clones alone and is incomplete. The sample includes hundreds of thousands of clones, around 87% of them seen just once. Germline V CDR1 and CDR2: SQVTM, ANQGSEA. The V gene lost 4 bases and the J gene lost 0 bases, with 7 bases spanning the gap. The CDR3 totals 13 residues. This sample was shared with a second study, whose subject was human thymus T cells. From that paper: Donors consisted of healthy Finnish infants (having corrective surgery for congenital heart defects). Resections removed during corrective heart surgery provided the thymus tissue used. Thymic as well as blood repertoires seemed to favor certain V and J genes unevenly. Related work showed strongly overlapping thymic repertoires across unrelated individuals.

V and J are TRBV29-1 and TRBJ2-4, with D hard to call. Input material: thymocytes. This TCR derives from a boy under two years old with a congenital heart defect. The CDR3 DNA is TGCAGCGTTGCGAGTGTAGCCAAAAACATTCAGTACTTC. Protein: CSVASVAKNIQYF.